This T cell receptor (beta chain) was documented in a study of shared clonotypes between healthy human individuals. For sorted subsets, 150 to 200 ng DNA per replicate equaled about 30,000 T cell genomes. The data were produced by immunoSEQ multiplex PCR, yet TCRdb's version contains in-frame clones alone and is incomplete. This table holds about 2,200,000 clones, 85% to 95% found once. CD45RO-negative, CCR7-positively selected cells formed the naive CD8 fraction, excluding terminally differentiated effector memory CD45RA+ cells. The study enrolled healthy HIV-negative adults without recent acute infections or vaccinations as donors. The CDR3 is 15 amino acids. The trim removed 0 bases at V and 5 bases at J, leaving 5 bases unmatched. Germline values: CDR1 MNHNY, CDR2 SVGAGI (reference sequence).

The clonotype originates from a man aged 18 to 29 in good health. Some clones in this sample may be carry-over from other donors' samples. The chain joins TRBV6-6 to TRBJ2-5; 8 nucleotides line up with TRBD2. The source material was naive CD8+ T cells from PBMCs. CDR3 sequence: CASSYSPTSGETQYF. CDR3 DNA: TGTGCCAGCAGTTACTCCCCTACTAGCGGCGAGACCCAGTACTTC.